These 32 T cell receptor beta chains originate from one sample sequenced in a study of T cells in Graves' hyperthyroidism and ophthalmopathy. RNA transcripts were the template for amplifying TCR beta CDR3 regions. Carried out on the TCR CDR3, a first-round RT-PCR used the HTBI primer set. TCRdb used MiXCR to reprocess the multiplex PCR reads, holding one entry per CDR3 protein. The data hold roughly 580,000 distinct CDR3 sequences, with 40% to 55% observed a single time. Sequencing used peripheral blood or thyroid tissue (not recorded which). These receptors were obtained from a young woman with Graves' hyperthyroidism.

The J gene is TRBJ1-4, the V gene TRBV24-1; 9 nucleotides line up with TRBD1. Germline-derived CDR1 and CDR2 are KGHDR and SFDVKD. J was trimmed by 4 bases and V by 4 bases; bases with no gene match: 9. The CDR3 consists of 17 residues. The CDR3 coding sequence is TGTGCCACCAGTGACCCTGGGACAGGGCCTAATAATGAAAAACTGTTTTTT. Translation gives CATSDPGTGPNNEKLFF.

The chain combines TRBV7-8 with TRBJ2-7; 14 bases map to TRBD2. Germline V CDR1 and CDR2: SGHVS, FQNEAQ. Trimming took 2 bases from V and 5 from J; bases not matched to a gene: 8. The length of the CDR3 is 17 residues. CDR3 nucleotide sequence: TGTGCCAGCAGCTTAACTAGACTAGCGGGAGGGTACAACGAGCAGTACTTC. It encodes CASSLTRLAGGYNEQYF.

CDR3 bases: TGTGCCAGCAGTGTGTCCAGGGGAAGCGGCAATCAGCCCCAGCATTTT. Its translation is CASSVSRGSGNQPQHF. This sequence joins TRBV2 and TRBJ1-5, with a weak D call TRBD1 (6 bases). V was pared by 4 bases and J by 2 bases, with 15 bases between. The CDR3 runs 16 residues. Germline V lookup: CDR1 SNHLY, CDR2 FYNNEI.

The chain links TRBV2 to TRBJ2-5; D ambiguous. Germline assignment: CDR1 SNHLY and CDR2 FYNNEI. Trimming left V 3 bases short and J 4 bases short, with 15 bases between. The CDR3 is 15 amino acids. The CDR3 reads CASSEGSGAGETQYF. CDR3 in DNA: TGTGCCAGCAGTGAGGGTTCAGGTGCTGGAGAGACCCAGTACTTC.

Here the CDR3 reads CASSPLTRNYGYTF. The CDR3, as DNA: TGTGCCAGCAGTCCCCTGACAAGAAACTATGGCTACACCTTC. The chain combines TRBV25-1 with TRBJ1-2, with D uncertain. Trimming removed 5 bases at V and 2 bases at J, with 12 bases between. In germline, CDR1 is MGHDK, CDR2 SYGVNS. The CDR3 covers 14 residues.

This clonotype was counted a few times. The V gene is TRBV10-3, the J gene TRBJ2-7, with D tentatively TRBD2 (7 bases). Trimming pared 0 bases from V and 0 bases from J, leaving 15 bases between. This CDR3 contains 17 residues. Germline CDR1 is ENHRY and CDR2 is SYGVKD. CDR3 loop: CAISESGGRAISYEQYF. CDR3 nucleotide sequence: TGTGCCATCAGTGAGTCCGGGGGGCGGGCAATCTCCTACGAGCAGTACTTC.

This clonotype was detected many times. The chain is built from TRBV9 and TRBJ1-2; the match to TRBD1 covers 8 bases. Looked up from germline, CDR1 is SGDLS and CDR2 is YYNGEE. CDR3 length: 15 residues. J was trimmed by 8 bases and V by 0 bases; bases with no gene match: 9. CDR3 bases: TGTGCCAGCAGCGTAGAGGGCACAGGGGGACGCGGCTACACCTTC. Amino acid sequence: CASSVEGTGGRGYTF.

Notes on this clonotype: One end of the junction varies from germline; a read error may be responsible. CDR3 DNA sequence: TGCGCCAGCAGCCAACCTGGGCAGCCCCAGCATTTT. The encoded protein is CASSQPGQPQHF. V is TRBV7-7 and J is TRBJ1-5; D not resolved. This CDR3 comprises 12 residues. CDR1 is SSHAT, CDR2 FNYEAQ, per germline (reference sequence).

A few counts support this clonotype. This chain uses TRBV29-1 with TRBJ2-5; D ambiguous. V was pared by 4 bases and J by 3 bases, with 18 bases between. Germline V gives CDR1 SQVTM, CDR2 ANQGSEA. The CDR3 totals 15 residues. The DNA of the CDR3 is TGCAGCGTTGGTTTCGGCACTGGTCGGGAAGAGACCCAGTACTTC. Translating it yields CSVGFGTGREETQYF.

The chain carries TRBV10-3 and TRBJ1-1, with 8 bases fitting TRBD1. In germline, CDR1 is ENHRY, CDR2 SYGVKD. CDR3 length: 8 residues. V was clipped by 8 bases and J by 13 bases; unmatched bases: 0. CDR3: CAIGQGFF. The CDR3 nucleotides are TGTGCCATCGGACAGGGTTTCTTT.

This clonotype occurred a few times. This chain uses TRBV19 with TRBJ2-7; D remains unclear. CDR1 is LNHDA and CDR2 is SQIVND in the germline V gene (reference sequence). The CDR3 is 14 residues long. The V and J ends lost 7 bases and 5 bases respectively, with 18 bases between them. The DNA for the CDR3 is TGTGCCAGTAATGATCGGGCCTCAAGTCACGAGCAGTACTTC. Its protein is CASNDRASSHEQYF.

In DNA, the CDR3 is TGTGCCAGCAGTTACTCAGGGGTAAGCAATCAGCCCCAGCATTTT. Encoded protein: CASSYSGVSNQPQHF. The V call is TRBV19, the J call TRBJ1-5, with D possibly being TRBD1 (6 bases). Deletions cut 9 bases from V and 1 base from J, with 16 bases between. CDR3 length: 15 amino acids. Germline assignment: CDR1 LNHDA and CDR2 SQIVND (reference sequence). The full variable domain, completed using reference TRBV19 and TRBJ1-5, is DGGITQSPKYLFRKEGQNVTLSCEQNLNHDAMYWYRQDPGQGLRLIYYSQIVNDFQKGDIAEGYSVSREKKESFPLTVTSAQKNPTAFYLCASSYSGVSNQPQHFGDGTRLSIL.

This clonotype came up a few times. V usage is TRBV6-5 and J usage is TRBJ2-7, with 10 bases fitting TRBD1. The CDR3 totals 13 residues. Germline V gene lookup returns CDR1 MNHEY and CDR2 SVGAGI. J was trimmed by 7 bases and V by 10 bases; bases with no gene match: 10. Here the CDR3 DNA reads TGTGCCATCAGCGGGACAGGGGCTTGGGAGCAGTACTTC. Translation gives CAISGTGAWEQYF.

The chain's CDR3 is CASSARRQGNTGELFF. In DNA, the CDR3 is TGTGCCAGCAGTGCCCGGCGACAGGGGAACACCGGGGAGCTGTTTTTT. The chain recombines TRBV25-1 with TRBJ2-2, with TRBD1 matching over 7 bases. The CDR3 runs to 16 residues. The V segment lost 4 bases and the J segment 1 base; nucleotides outside the gene matches: 6. CDR1 and CDR2 from the germline V gene are MGHDK and SYGVNS.

The CDR3 region is CSVEIAGANYGFF. For the CDR3, the DNA is TGCAGCGTTGAAATAGCGGGCGCAAATTACGGTTTCTTT. The V call is TRBV29-1, the J call TRBJ1-1; D uncertain. V dropped 2 bases and J dropped 13 bases, with 20 bases sitting between them. The CDR3 loop spans 13 amino acids. The germline CDR1 and CDR2 sequences are SQVTM and ANQGSEA.

This clonotype was observed a handful of times. CDR3 sequence reads: CASSFLVSGPTYEQYF. DNA for the CDR3: TGTGCCAGCAGCTTCCTCGTAAGCGGGCCTACCTACGAGCAGTACTTC. This chain links TRBV7-2 with TRBJ2-7, with D possibly matching TRBD2 (6 bases). The germline CDR1 and CDR2 sequences are SGHTA and FQGNSA. The CDR3 loop spans 16 amino acids. Trimming pared 3 bases from V and 2 bases from J, leaving 17 bases between. Supplemented by reference TRBV7-2 and TRBJ2-7, the full variable domain reads GAGVSQSPSNKVTEKGKDVELRCDPISGHTALYWYRQSLGQGLEFLIYFQGNSAPDKSGLPSDRFSAERTGGSVSTLTIQRTQQEDSAVYLCASSFLVSGPTYEQYFGPGTRLTVT.

The rearrangement links TRBV7-8 to TRBJ2-7; D remains ambiguous. The germline V gene encodes CDR1 SGHVS and CDR2 FQNEAQ. CDR3 size: 15 residues. The V gene lost 2 bases and the J gene lost 2 bases, with 13 bases spanning the gap. DNA for the CDR3: TGTGCCAGCAGCTTACGGTATGCACCTACCTACGAGCAGTACTTC. This encodes CASSLRYAPTYEQYF.

The chain couples TRBV5-1 to TRBJ1-1; 8 nucleotides line up with TRBD1. The trim removed 4 bases at V and 1 base at J, leaving 3 bases unmatched. Looked up from germline, CDR1 is SGHRS and CDR2 is YFSETQ. The CDR3 loop spans 14 amino acids. The CDR3 loop reads CASSHDRGNTEAFF. The CDR3 DNA is TGCGCCAGCAGCCATGACAGGGGGAACACTGAAGCTTTCTTT.

This clonotype was counted only a few times. The chain combines TRBV6-5 with TRBJ1-2, with D possibly being TRBD1 (5 bases). Trimming took off 0 bases at V and 4 bases at J, with 12 bases between the two ends. This CDR3 is built from 15 residues. Looked up from germline, CDR1 is MNHEY and CDR2 is SVGAGI. CDR3 sequence reads: CASSYSGTASYGYTF. CDR3 nucleotide sequence: TGTGCCAGCAGTTACTCCGGGACCGCCAGCTATGGCTACACCTTC.

The chain uses TRBV7-2 and TRBJ2-5, with TRBD2 as a possible D gene (6 bases). CDR1 is SGHTA and CDR2 is FQGNSA in the germline V gene. The CDR3 runs 13 residues. The V gene lost 4 bases and the J gene lost 5 bases, with 11 bases spanning the gap. The CDR3 DNA is TGTGCCAGCAGCTCCGGGGGTGTGGAGACCCAGTACTTC. Translation gives CASSSGGVETQYF. The full variable domain, with the rest looked up from reference TRBV7-2 and TRBJ2-5, is GAGVSQSPSNKVTEKGKDVELRCDPISGHTALYWYRQSLGQGLEFLIYFQGNSAPDKSGLPSDRFSAERTGGSVSTLTIQRTQQEDSAVYLCASSSGGVETQYFGPGTRLLVL.

This chain links TRBV19 with TRBJ1-4, with 7 nucleotides matching TRBD1. Trimming removed 4 bases from V and 0 bases from J; junction bases left unmatched: 8. Germline CDR1 is LNHDA and CDR2 is SQIVND (reference sequence). This CDR3 comprises 17 residues. The chain's CDR3 is CASSRDRSLSTNEKLFF. CDR3 DNA sequence: TGTGCCAGTAGTAGGGACAGAAGTCTGTCAACTAATGAAAAACTGTTTTTT.

This clonotype appeared a few times. V usage is TRBV24-1 and J usage is TRBJ1-5, with 7 bases identical to TRBD1. The germline gives CDR1 KGHDR, CDR2 SFDVKD. This CDR3 is 15 amino acids long. With V trimmed by 9 bases and J by 3 bases, 10 bases remained unmatched. For the CDR3, the DNA is TGTGCCACCTCAGGGAGGACAGGCTTCAATCAGCCCCAGCATTTT. It translates to CATSGRTGFNQPQHF.

The chain couples TRBV5-1 to TRBJ2-7; TRBD1 or TRBD2 may be the D gene (6 bases each). The CDR3 spans 15 residues. CDR1 is SGHRS and CDR2 is YFSETQ in the germline V gene. V was cut by 4 bases and J by 6 bases, with 20 bases left in between. CDR3 bases: TGCGCCAGCAGCCGGGACGGGGGCCAGTCCGGCGAGCAGTACTTC. Its translation is CASSRDGGQSGEQYF.

Many counts were recorded for this clonotype. The chain joins TRBV7-9 to TRBJ2-7; 10 bases match TRBD1. After removal of 5 bases from V and 6 bases from J, the junction contained 10 bases not matched to a gene. This CDR3 is built from 15 residues. Germline loops: CDR1 SEHNR, CDR2 FQNEAQ (reference sequence). The CDR3: CASSPGDRGVGEQYF. The CDR3 coding sequence is TGTGCCAGCAGCCCCGGGGACAGGGGAGTCGGCGAGCAGTACTTC.

This clonotype was counted many times. This chain links TRBV10-3 with TRBJ2-7; D not certain. The V and J ends lost 2 bases and 4 bases respectively, with 12 bases between them. This CDR3 is built from 14 residues. Germline CDR1 is ENHRY and CDR2 is SYGVKD. The CDR3, as DNA: TGTGCCATCAGTGAGCCCCCTGTTAGGTACGAGCAGTACTTC. Its protein is CAISEPPVRYEQYF.

The chain recombines TRBV29-1 with TRBJ1-2, with 8 nucleotides matching TRBD1. The CDR3 spans 12 residues. Germline-derived CDR1 and CDR2 are SQVTM and ANQGSEA. With V trimmed by 8 bases and J by 7 bases, 9 bases remained unmatched. In DNA, the CDR3 is TGCAGCTTCGAAACTACAGGGGGTGGCTACACCTTC. This codes for CSFETTGGGYTF.

A note on this clonotype: No conserved phenylalanine or tryptophan is present at the end of the CDR3, so a read error is the likely explanation. V and J are TRBV14 and TRBJ1-2, with 10 nucleotides matching TRBD1. CDR1 is SGHDN and CDR2 is FVKESK in the germline V gene. This CDR3 comprises 13 residues. J lost 5 bases, V lost 4 bases, and 1 base had no gene match. The CDR3, as DNA: TGTGCCAGCAGCCTGGGACAGGGGTATGGCTACACCCTC. It codes for CASSLGQGYGYTL.

V gene TRBV19 combines with J gene TRBJ1-2, with 9 nucleotides matching TRBD1. The V segment lost 4 bases and the J segment 2 bases; nucleotides outside the gene matches: 8. The CDR3 has 16 residues. The germline CDR1 and CDR2 sequences are LNHDA and SQIVND (reference sequence). The CDR3 DNA is TGTGCCAGTAGTAAGACTAGCGGGACAGGGAACTATGGCTACACCTTC. Amino acids: CASSKTSGTGNYGYTF.

Only a few counts were recorded for this clonotype. CDR3 nucleotides: TGTGCCACCAGTGATGGGACCGCGGCCTACGAGCAGTACTTC. It specifies CATSDGTAAYEQYF. The rearrangement links TRBV24-1 to TRBJ2-7; either TRBD1 or TRBD2 may fit D (5 bases each). Trimming removed 3 bases from V and 2 bases from J, with 10 bases in between. The CDR3 loop spans 14 amino acids. Germline V CDR1 and CDR2: KGHDR, SFDVKD.

V usage is TRBV7-8 and J usage is TRBJ1-2; D remains unclear. V lost 8 bases and J 4 bases, leaving 20 bases between the germline ends. The CDR3 contains 15 residues. CDR1 is SGHVS and CDR2 is FQNEAQ in the germline V gene. The CDR3 sequence is CASYPRVAVGYGYTF. CDR3 nucleotide sequence: TGTGCCAGCTACCCCCGGGTGGCGGTCGGCTATGGCTACACCTTC.

Only a few counts were recorded for this clonotype. The chain employs TRBV6-1 and TRBJ1-4; the D is unclear. The V and J ends lost 3 bases and 11 bases respectively, with 16 bases between them. From germline, CDR1 is MNHNS and CDR2 SASEGT. The CDR3 runs to 14 residues. The CDR3 sequence: CASSDDLDLGKLFF. The CDR3, as DNA: TGTGCCAGCAGTGACGACCTTGACCTAGGGAAACTGTTTTTT.

This clonotype is a singleton in its sample. The chain employs TRBV2 and TRBJ2-5, with TRBD2 identical over 7 bases. V dropped 2 bases and J dropped 5; count of bases not matched to a gene: 11. Per germline, CDR1 SNHLY and CDR2 FYNNEI. The CDR3 length is 16 residues. Here the CDR3 reads CASSEQPTSAAETQYF. The CDR3 DNA is TGTGCCAGCAGTGAACAACCCACTAGCGCCGCGGAGACCCAGTACTTC.